A selection of T cell receptor beta chains follows, all from one sample in a study of identical twins. TCRdb processed the 5' RACE reads anew with MiXCR; each CDR3 protein has one entry. The table lists some 250,000 distinct CDR3 sequences, 6.5% to 8% of them singletons. The same specimen was also included in a second study, on T cells expressing NK-cell markers.

Sequencing was carried out using CD8+ T cells sorted from blood. Receptor source: a woman younger than 35 in good health. Each CDR3 is given with its conserved first and last residue. Fields, in order: CDR3 DNA, CDR3 protein, V gene, J gene, D gene, clone size. D genes are given only for firm matches. Size is omitted from some rows. Given values are once, few, many or a class for expanded clones.

TGTGCCTGGAACCTAGTGGCCTACAATGAGCAGTTCTTC	CAWNLVAYNEQFF	TRBV30	TRBJ2-1	-	-
TGCAGTGCTAGAGATCGGGATAGCGGGGTGATCTACAATGAGCAGTTCTTC	CSARDRDSGVIYNEQFF	TRBV20-1	TRBJ2-1	TRBD2	-
TGTGCCACCAGCATGCAAGCCCATGAGCAGTTCTTC	CATSMQAHEQFF	TRBV15	TRBJ2-1	-	few
TGTGCCAGCAAAGTACACGGGACAGAGGGAGAAAAACTGTTTTTT	CASKVHGTEGEKLFF	TRBV2	TRBJ1-4	TRBD1	-
TGTGCCAGCAGTCTTCGACAGGGGGGGGGCACTGAAGCTTTCTTT	CASSLRQGGGTEAFF	TRBV28	TRBJ1-1	TRBD1	-
TGTGCCGCTGGGACTGCGAGTGAGCAGTACTTC	CAAGTASEQYF	TRBV6-1	TRBJ2-7	-	few
TGTGCCAGCAGTTCCACCGACAGGGGGCTTTACGAGCAGTACTTC	CASSSTDRGLYEQYF	TRBV6-5	TRBJ2-7	TRBD1	-
TGTGCCAGCAGTTTAAGAGGGTCGGCAGATACGCAGTATTTT	CASSLRGSADTQYF	TRBV12-3/TRBV12-4	TRBJ2-3	-	few
TGCGCCAGCAGCTCGCCCGGGACAGCGACCCACGAGCAGTACTTC	CASSSPGTATHEQYF	TRBV5-1	TRBJ2-7	TRBD1	many
TGCGCCAGCAGCTTGGTCGAAGGGGACTACGAGCAGTACTTC	CASSLVEGDYEQYF	TRBV5-1	TRBJ2-7	-	many
TGCGCCAGCAGCTTGGTACCGTCCGGGACAGGGGATGGAATTCAGTACTTC	CASSLVPSGTGDGIQYF	TRBV5-1	TRBJ2-4	TRBD1	many
TGCGCCAGCAGTGACCTCAACACCGGGGAGCTGTTTTTT	CASSDLNTGELFF	TRBV10-1	TRBJ2-2	-	-
TGCAGCGCCGGTGGTACGGGGGCTATACCTGGCTACACCTTC	CSAGGTGAIPGYTF	TRBV29-1	TRBJ1-2	-	few
TGTGCCAGCAAGGCCTCCTACGAGCAGTACTTC	CASKASYEQYF	TRBV2	TRBJ2-7	-	-
TGTGCCAGCAAAGGGTTTTATGGCTACACCTTC	CASKGFYGYTF	TRBV2	TRBJ1-2	-	-
TGTGCCACCAGTGAATTCCAAACGAGCTCCTACAATGAGCAGTTCTTC	CATSEFQTSSYNEQFF	TRBV24-1	TRBJ2-1	-	-
TGTGCCAGCAGCGGGGGTCGCAGCAGCTATGGCTACACCTTC	CASSGGRSSYGYTF	TRBV5-6	TRBJ1-2	-	few
TGTGCCAGCTCTGGGGCCAACGTCCTGACTTTC	CASSGANVLTF	TRBV27	TRBJ2-6	-	many
TGTGCCAGCAGACGAAATGAAAAACTGTTTTTT	CASRRNEKLFF	TRBV12-3/TRBV12-4	TRBJ1-4	-	many
TGCAGCGTTCTAAGGCAGGGGGCCAACGTCCTGACTTTC	CSVLRQGANVLTF	TRBV29-1	TRBJ2-6	-	-
TGCAGTGCCCCGCTTAGCGGGAGTTGGAATGAGCAGTTCTTC	CSAPLSGSWNEQFF	TRBV20-1	TRBJ2-1	TRBD2	-
TGTGCCAGCAGCTTTAGGAGGCCACGCGGGAGGGCCCGGCCCCAAGAGACCCAGTACTTC	CASSFRRPRGRARPQETQYF	TRBV7-4	TRBJ2-5	TRBD2	-
TGTGCCAGCTCACCAGGGACACCACATGAGCAGTTCTTC	CASSPGTPHEQFF	TRBV18	TRBJ2-1	-	-
TGCAGTGTTCCCCAGGTAGCGGGGGAGGGTGAGCAGTTCTTC	CSVPQVAGEGEQFF	TRBV20-1	TRBJ2-1	TRBD2	few
TGTGCCACCAGCTCGACACTAGCGGGGACATACGAGCAGTACTTC	CATSSTLAGTYEQYF	TRBV15	TRBJ2-7	TRBD2	few
TGTGCCAGCAGCTTCGGAGTTGGGGGTGAAGCTTTCTTT	CASSFGVGGEAFF	TRBV7-6	TRBJ1-1	-	few
TGTGCCAGCAGTCCACGGATAGGGGATACGCAGTATTTT	CASSPRIGDTQYF	TRBV12-3/TRBV12-4	TRBJ2-3	-	few
TGTGCCAGCAGCGAGAGGGGGGCCCGAGGGGATCAGCCCCAGCATTTT	CASSERGARGDQPQHF	TRBV3-1	TRBJ1-5	-	many
TGCAGCGTTGTTGGTTCTTGGGACAGCGACAATGAGCAGTTCTTC	CSVVGSWDSDNEQFF	TRBV29-1	TRBJ2-1	TRBD1	-
TGCGCCAGCAGCCCCCTGGTAGCGGGGGGACCCACAGATACGCAGTATTTT	CASSPLVAGGPTDTQYF	TRBV5-1	TRBJ2-3	TRBD2	few
TGTGCCAGCAGATTAACTGATACGCAGTATTTT	CASRLTDTQYF	TRBV7-9	TRBJ2-3	-	many
TGTGCCAGTAGTACGGGGCTTTCCTACGAGCAGTACTTC	CASSTGLSYEQYF	TRBV13	TRBJ2-7	-	many
TGTGCCAGCAGTTACTCGAGTCTGACTAGCCAAATATCGACAGATACGCAGTATTTT	CASSYSSLTSQISTDTQYF	TRBV6-2/TRBV6-3	TRBJ2-3	TRBD2	few
TGTGCCAGCAGCTTACAGTCAAATAATTCACCCCTCCACTTT	CASSLQSNNSPLHF	TRBV7-9	TRBJ1-6	-	few
TGCAGCGTTGATCCCCTTGGAGGGAGCGACATTCAGTACTTC	CSVDPLGGSDIQYF	TRBV29-1	TRBJ2-4	-	many
TGTGCCTTCACCGGACTAGCGGGGCCAGCCGGGAACACCGGGGAGCTGTTTTTT	CAFTGLAGPAGNTGELFF	TRBV13	TRBJ2-2	TRBD2	-
TGTGCCACCAGCAAGGACGCGCATCAGTACTTC	CATSKDAHQYF	TRBV15	TRBJ2-4	-	-
TGTGCCAGCGGTGGACAGCCTATCTATGGCTACACCTTC	CASGGQPIYGYTF	TRBV7-9	TRBJ1-2	-	few
TGCAGTGCCGTGGGGGAAAGGCGGAGCTCCTACGAGCAGTACTTC	CSAVGERRSSYEQYF	TRBV20-1	TRBJ2-7	-	-
TGCAGCGTTGTCAAGCCGGGACCGAGCTCCTACGAGCAGTACTTC	CSVVKPGPSSYEQYF	TRBV29-1	TRBJ2-7	-	-
TGTGCCAGCAGTGTACAGGGGGCGAACTATGGCTACACCTTC	CASSVQGANYGYTF	TRBV27	TRBJ1-2	TRBD1	many
TGTGCCAGCAGCCTCCAGGTGGGGCCAGGGGAGACCCAGTACTTC	CASSLQVGPGETQYF	TRBV7-9	TRBJ2-5	-	few
TGTGCCAGCAGCCAGGCGGAGTACCAAGAGACCCAGTACTTC	CASSQAEYQETQYF	TRBV14	TRBJ2-5	-	many
TGTGCCAGCAGTGGAGAGGCTAGCGTGGGAGAGACCCAGTACTTC	CASSGEASVGETQYF	TRBV12-3/TRBV12-4	TRBJ2-5	-	many
TGCGCCAGCAGCTTAAGACCCGGACCGTTGCTTAACTATGGCTACACCTTC	CASSLRPGPLLNYGYTF	TRBV5-1	TRBJ1-2	-	many
TGTGCCAGCAGGATTACCACGTGGGCGACCAATCTCAACACCGGGGAGCTGTTTTTT	CASRITTWATNLNTGELFF	TRBV11-2	TRBJ2-2	-	many
TGCAGTGCTAGAGCCGTGGGACAGGGGGTCGAGCAGTACTTC	CSARAVGQGVEQYF	TRBV20-1	TRBJ2-7	TRBD1	many
TGCGCCAGCAGCCAAGACAGTAGGGTGAGCTCCTACGAGCAGTACTTC	CASSQDSRVSSYEQYF	TRBV4-3	TRBJ2-7	-	many
TGCAGCGTTTCTAGAGGGGGACCATTCTACGAGCAGTACTTC	CSVSRGGPFYEQYF	TRBV29-1	TRBJ2-7	-	-